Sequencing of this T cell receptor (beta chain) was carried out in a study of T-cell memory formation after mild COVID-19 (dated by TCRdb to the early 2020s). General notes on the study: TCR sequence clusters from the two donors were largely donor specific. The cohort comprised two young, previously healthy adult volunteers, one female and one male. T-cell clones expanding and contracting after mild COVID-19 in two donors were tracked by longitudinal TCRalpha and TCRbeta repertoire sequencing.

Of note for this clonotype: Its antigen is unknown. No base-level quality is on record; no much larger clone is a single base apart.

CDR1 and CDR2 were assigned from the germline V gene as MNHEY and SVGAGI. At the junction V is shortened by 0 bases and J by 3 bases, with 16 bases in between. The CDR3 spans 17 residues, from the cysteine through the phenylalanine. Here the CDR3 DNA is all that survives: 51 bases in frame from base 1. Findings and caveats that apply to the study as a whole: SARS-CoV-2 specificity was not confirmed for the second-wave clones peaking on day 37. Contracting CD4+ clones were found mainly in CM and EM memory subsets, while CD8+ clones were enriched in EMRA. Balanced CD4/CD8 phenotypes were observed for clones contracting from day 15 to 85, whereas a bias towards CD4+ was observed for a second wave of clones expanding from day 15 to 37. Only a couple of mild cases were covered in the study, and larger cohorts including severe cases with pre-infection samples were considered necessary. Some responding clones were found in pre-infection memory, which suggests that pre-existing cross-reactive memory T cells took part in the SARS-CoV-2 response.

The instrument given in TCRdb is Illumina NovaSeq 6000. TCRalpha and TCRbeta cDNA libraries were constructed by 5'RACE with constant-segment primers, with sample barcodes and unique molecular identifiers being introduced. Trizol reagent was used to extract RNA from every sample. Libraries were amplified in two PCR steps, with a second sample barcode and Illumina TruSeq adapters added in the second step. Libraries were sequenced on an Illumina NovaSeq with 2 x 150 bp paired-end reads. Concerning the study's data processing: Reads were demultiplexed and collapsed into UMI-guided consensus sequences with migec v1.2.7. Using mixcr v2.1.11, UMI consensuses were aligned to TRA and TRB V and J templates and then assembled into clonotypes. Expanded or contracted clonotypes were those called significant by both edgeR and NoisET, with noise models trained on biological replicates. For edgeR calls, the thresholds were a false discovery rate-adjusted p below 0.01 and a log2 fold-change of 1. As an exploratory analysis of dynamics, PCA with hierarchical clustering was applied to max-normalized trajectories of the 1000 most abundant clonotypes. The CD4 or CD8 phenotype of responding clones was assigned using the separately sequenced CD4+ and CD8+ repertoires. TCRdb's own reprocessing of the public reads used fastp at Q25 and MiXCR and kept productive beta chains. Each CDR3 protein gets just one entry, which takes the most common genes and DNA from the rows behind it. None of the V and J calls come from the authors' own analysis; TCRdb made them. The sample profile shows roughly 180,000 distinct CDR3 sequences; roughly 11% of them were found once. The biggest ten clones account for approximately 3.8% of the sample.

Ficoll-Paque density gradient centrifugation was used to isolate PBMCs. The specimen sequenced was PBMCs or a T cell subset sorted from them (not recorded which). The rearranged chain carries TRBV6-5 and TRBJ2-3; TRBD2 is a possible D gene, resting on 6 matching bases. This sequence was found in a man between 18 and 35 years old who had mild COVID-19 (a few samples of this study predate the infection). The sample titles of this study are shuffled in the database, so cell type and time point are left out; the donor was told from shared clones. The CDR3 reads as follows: CASSYSTGGVGTDTQYF. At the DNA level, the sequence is TGTGCCAGCAGTTACTCTACCGGGGGTGTGGGTACAGATACGCAGTATTTT.